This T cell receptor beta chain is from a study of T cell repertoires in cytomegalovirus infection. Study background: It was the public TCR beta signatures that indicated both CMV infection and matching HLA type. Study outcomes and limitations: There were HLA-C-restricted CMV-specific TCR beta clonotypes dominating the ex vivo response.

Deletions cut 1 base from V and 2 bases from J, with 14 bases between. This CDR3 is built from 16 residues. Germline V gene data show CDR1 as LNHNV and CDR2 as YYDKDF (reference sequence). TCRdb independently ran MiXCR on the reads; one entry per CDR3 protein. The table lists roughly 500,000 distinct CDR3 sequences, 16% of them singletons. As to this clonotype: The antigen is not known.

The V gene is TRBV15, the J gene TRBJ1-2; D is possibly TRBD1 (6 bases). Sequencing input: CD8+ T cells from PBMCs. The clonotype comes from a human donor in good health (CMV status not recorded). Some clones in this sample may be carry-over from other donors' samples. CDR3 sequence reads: CATSRGSGTTNYGYTF. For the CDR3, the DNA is TGTGCCACCAGCAGAGGTTCCGGGACAACAAACTATGGCTACACCTTC.